This T cell receptor beta chain is drawn from a study of blood T cell repertoires in COVID-19. Original analysis: By means of reference gene primer amplification, nucleated cell counts were estimated. The table came from immunoSEQ multiplex PCR; TCRdb's copy has only in-frame clones and leaves some out. V, J and clone size were drawn from that table, and D and trimming were deduced from the DNA. Of some 190,000 clones in the sample, around 80% were seen once. This receptor was identified in a woman aged 45-59 years with acute COVID-19. Sequencing input: PBMCs or T cells enriched from blood (not recorded which).

CDR3 coding DNA: TGTGCCAGCAGCTCCGGCGGGACAGGGGTTCAGCCCCAGCATTTT. Translation gives CASSSGGTGVQPQHF. This chain joins TRBV27 and TRBJ1-5, with 10 bases fitting TRBD1. CDR1 is MNHEY, CDR2 SMNVEV, per germline (reference sequence). The CDR3 is 15 amino acids. V shed 6 bases and J 6 bases; nucleotides not matched to a gene: 8.